This T cell receptor (beta chain) was found in a study of cytomegalovirus exposure and HLA in healthy donors. V lost 5 bases to trimming and J lost 6 bases; unmatched junction nucleotides: 8. Germline V lookup: CDR1 MNHEY, CDR2 SVGAGI. The CDR3 spans 15 residues. As for this clone: Its target is not known.

Study-level results: The records held CMV serostatus as the only immune exposure information.

With 60 Vbeta and 13 Jbeta primers, the PCR was carried out. Repertoires were generated with immunoSEQ multiplex PCR, while TCRdb's copy carries only in-frame clones and drops some. The data show about 110,000 clones, around 64% seen once. The chain employs TRBV6-5 and TRBJ1-5; 9 bases match TRBD1. Input material: PBMCs. The receptor was derived from a woman aged 25 to 39 in good health and CMV-seronegative. The CDR3 here is CASSPGTGNGQPQHF. In DNA form, the CDR3 reads TGTGCCAGCAGTCCGGGGACAGGGAACGGTCAGCCCCAGCATTTT.